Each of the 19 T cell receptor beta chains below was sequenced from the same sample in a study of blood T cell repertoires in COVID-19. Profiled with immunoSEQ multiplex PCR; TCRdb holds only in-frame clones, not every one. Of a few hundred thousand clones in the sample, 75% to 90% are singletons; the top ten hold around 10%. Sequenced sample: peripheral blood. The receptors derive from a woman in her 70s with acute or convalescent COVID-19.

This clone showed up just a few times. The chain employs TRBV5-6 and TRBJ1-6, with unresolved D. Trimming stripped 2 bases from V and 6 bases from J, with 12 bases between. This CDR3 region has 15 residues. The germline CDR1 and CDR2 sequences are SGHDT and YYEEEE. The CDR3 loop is CASSFSPGGNSPLHF. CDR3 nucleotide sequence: TGTGCCAGCAGCTTTTCCCCCGGCGGTAATTCACCCCTCCACTTT.

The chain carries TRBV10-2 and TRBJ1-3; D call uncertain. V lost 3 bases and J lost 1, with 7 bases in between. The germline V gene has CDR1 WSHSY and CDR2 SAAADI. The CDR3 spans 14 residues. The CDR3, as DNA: TGCGCCAGCAGTGATTCCAGATCTGGAAACACCATATATTTT. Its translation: CASSDSRSGNTIYF.

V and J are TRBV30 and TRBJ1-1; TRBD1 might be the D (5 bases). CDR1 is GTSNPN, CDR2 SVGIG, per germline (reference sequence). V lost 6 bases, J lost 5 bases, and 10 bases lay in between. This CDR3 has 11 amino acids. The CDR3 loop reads CACARETEAFF. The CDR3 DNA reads TGTGCCTGCGCCAGGGAAACTGAAGCTTTCTTT.

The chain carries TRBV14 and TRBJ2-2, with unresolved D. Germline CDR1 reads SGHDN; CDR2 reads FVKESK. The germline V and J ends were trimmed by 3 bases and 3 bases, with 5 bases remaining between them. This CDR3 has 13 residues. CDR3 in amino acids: CASSHGYTGELFF. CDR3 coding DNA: TGTGCCAGCAGCCACGGGTACACCGGGGAGCTGTTTTTT.

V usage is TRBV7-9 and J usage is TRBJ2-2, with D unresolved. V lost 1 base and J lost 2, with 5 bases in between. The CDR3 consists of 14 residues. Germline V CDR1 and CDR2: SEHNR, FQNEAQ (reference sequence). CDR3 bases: TGTGCCAGCAGCTTAGGCAGAAACACCGGGGAGCTGTTTTTT. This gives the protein CASSLGRNTGELFF.

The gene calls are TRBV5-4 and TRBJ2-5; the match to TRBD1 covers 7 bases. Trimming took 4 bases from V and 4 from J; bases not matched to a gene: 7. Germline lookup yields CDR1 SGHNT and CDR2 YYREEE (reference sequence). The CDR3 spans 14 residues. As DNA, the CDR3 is TGTGCCAGCAGCGCCCGGACAGGAGGAGAGACCCAGTACTTC. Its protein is CASSARTGGETQYF.

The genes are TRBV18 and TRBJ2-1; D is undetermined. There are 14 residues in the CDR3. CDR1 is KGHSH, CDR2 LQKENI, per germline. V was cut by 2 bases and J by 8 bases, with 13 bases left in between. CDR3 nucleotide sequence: TGTGCCAGCTCACCAAAGGTCCCAAGCGATGAGCAGTTCTTC. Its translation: CASSPKVPSDEQFF.

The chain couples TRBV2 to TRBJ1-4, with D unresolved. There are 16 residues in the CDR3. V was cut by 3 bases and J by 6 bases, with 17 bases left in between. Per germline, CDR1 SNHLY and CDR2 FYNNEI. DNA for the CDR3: TGTGCCAGCAGTGACCCATGGGGAGGAGGGTATGAAAAACTGTTTTTT. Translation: CASSDPWGGGYEKLFF. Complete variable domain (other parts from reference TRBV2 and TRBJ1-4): EPEVTQTPSHQVTQMGQEVILRCVPISNHLYFYWYRQILGQKVEFLVSFYNNEISEKSEIFDDQFSVERPDGSNFTLKIRSTKLEDSAMYFCASSDPWGGGYEKLFFGSGTQLSVL.

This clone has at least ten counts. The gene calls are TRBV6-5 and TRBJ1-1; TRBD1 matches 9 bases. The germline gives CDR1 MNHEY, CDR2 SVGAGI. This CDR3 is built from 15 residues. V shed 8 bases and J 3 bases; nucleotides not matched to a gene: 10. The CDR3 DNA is TGTGCCAGCTCCCGGGACAGGGTTGCGGACACTGAAGCTTTCTTT. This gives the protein CASSRDRVADTEAFF.

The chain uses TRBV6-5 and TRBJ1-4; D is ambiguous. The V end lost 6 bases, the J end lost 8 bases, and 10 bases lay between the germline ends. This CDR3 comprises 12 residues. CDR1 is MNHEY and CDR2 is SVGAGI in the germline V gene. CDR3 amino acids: CASSPAGEKLFF. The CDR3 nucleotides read TGTGCCAGCAGCCCCGCGGGGGAAAAACTGTTTTTT.

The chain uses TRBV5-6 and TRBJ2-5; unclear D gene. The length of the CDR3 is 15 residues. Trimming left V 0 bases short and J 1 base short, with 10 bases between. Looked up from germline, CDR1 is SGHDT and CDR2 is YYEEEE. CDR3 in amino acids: CASSLGLSRQETQYF. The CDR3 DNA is TGTGCCAGCAGCTTGGGACTTTCTCGCCAAGAGACCCAGTACTTC.

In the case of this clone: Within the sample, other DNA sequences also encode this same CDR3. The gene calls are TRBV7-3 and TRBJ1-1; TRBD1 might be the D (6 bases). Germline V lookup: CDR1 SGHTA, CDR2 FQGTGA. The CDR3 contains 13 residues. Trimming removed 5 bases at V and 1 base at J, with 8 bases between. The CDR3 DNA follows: TGTGCCAGCAGCCCGACAGGGAACACTGAAGCTTTCTTT. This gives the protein CASSPTGNTEAFF.

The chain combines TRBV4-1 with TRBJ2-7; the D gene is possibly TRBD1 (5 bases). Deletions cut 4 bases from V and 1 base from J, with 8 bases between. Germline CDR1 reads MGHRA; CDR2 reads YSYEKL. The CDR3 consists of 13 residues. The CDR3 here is CASSRRESYEQYF. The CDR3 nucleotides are TGCGCCAGCAGCCGCAGGGAATCCTACGAGCAGTACTTC.

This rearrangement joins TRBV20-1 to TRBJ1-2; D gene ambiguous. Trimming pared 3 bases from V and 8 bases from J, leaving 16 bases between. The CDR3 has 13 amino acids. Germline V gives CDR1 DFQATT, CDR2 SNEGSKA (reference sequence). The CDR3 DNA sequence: TGCAGTGCTAGTCCCGGAGGGAGTTTGGGCTACACCTTC. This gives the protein CSASPGGSLGYTF.

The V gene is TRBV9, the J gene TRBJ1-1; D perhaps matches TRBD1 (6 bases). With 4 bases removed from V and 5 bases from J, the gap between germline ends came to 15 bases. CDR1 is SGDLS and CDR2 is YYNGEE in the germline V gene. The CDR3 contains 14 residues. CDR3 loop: CASSPRTVSTEAFF. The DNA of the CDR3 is TGTGCCAGCAGCCCCCGGACAGTTTCGACTGAAGCTTTCTTT.

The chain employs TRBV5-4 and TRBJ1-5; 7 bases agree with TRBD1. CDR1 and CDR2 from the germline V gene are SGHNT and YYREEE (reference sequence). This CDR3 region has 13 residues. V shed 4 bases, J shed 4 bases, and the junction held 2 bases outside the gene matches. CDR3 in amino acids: CASSPDRNQPQHF. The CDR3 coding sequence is TGTGCCAGCAGCCCGGACAGGAATCAGCCCCAGCATTTT.

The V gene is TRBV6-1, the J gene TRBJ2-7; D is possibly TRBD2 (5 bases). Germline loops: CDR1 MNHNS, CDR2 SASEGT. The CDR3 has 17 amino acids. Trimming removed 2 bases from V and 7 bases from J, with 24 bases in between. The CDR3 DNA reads TGTGCCAGCAGTGAACGTTACCCCCCGGGATCGGGCTGGGAGCAGTACTTC. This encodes CASSERYPPGSGWEQYF.

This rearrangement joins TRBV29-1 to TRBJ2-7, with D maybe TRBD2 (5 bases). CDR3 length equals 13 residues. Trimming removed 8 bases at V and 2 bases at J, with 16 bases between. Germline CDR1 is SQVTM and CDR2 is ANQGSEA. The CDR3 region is CSSGFSATYEQYF. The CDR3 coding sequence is TGCAGCTCCGGGTTTAGCGCGACCTACGAGCAGTACTTC.

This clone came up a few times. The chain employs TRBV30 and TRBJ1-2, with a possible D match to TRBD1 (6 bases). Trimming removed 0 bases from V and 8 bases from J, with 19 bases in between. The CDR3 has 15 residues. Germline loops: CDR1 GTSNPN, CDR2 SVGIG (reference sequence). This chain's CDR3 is CAWSVPGTGRGGYTF. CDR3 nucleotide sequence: TGTGCCTGGAGTGTCCCCGGGACGGGGAGGGGGGGCTACACCTTC.